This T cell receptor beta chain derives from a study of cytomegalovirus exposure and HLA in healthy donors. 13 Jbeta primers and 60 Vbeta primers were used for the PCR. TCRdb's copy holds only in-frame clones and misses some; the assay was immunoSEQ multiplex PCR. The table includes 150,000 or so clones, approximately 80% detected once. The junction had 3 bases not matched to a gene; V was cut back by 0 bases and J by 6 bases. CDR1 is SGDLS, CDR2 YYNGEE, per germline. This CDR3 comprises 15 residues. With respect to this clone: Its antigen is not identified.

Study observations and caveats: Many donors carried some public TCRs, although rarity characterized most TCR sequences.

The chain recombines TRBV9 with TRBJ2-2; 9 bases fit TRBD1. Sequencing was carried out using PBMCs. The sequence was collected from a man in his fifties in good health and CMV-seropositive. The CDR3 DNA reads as TGTGCCAGCAGCGTAGCGGGACAGGGCTCCGGGGAGCTGTTTTTT. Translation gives CASSVAGQGSGELFF.